This entry concerns a single T cell receptor beta chain. Trimming removed 1 base from V and 1 base from J; junction bases left unmatched: 1. The CDR3 sequence is 16 residues long. Germline V gene sequence: CDR1 LGHNT, CDR2 FRNRAP. Described time point: after dendritic cell vaccination, including at tumor progression/relapse. These data belong to a study of glioma-infiltrating T cells after dendritic cell vaccination. In the study overall: Autologous tumor lysate-pulsed dendritic cell vaccination was given between the early 2000s and the early 2010s. Patients received three intradermal dendritic cell vaccine injections at biweekly intervals.

Method: immunoSEQ multiplex PCR; TCRdb's copy keeps in-frame clones and lacks some. The table has some 78,000 clones, about 85% seen once. The receptor comes from a human donor with glioblastoma. The V gene is TRBV12-5, the J gene TRBJ2-2; 9 positions agree with TRBD1. Material: blood, obtained after dendritic cell vaccination. The chain's CDR3 is CASGLGGQGNTGELFF. The CDR3 DNA is TGTGCTAGTGGTTTGGGGGGACAGGGGAACACCGGGGAGCTGTTTTTT.